These T cell receptor beta chains were read from a single sample in a study of T cells in Graves' hyperthyroidism and ophthalmopathy. MiXCR, run by TCRdb on the multiplex PCR reads, gives a single entry per CDR3 protein. The sample lists approximately 400,000 distinct CDR3 sequences, around an eighth seen once, with less than 25% in the top ten. Sequencing was performed on blood. These receptors were obtained from a man aged 25 to 40 with Graves' hyperthyroidism that later progressed to Graves' ophthalmopathy. Each CDR3 is given with its conserved first and last residue. Each record gives: clone size, J gene, D gene, V gene, CDR3 DNA, CDR3 protein. A D gene is named only where the DNA matches it firmly. A row's size may be missing; if present it is once, few, many or a size class.

many,TRBJ1-2,.,TRBV6-5,TGTGCCAGCAGTTCTGGACACCGCTATGGCTACACCTTC,CASSSGHRYGYTF
.,TRBJ2-7,.,TRBV25-1,TGTGCCAGCAGTGAATATGCCGGTTCGACGACCTACGAGCAGTACTTC,CASSEYAGSTTYEQYF
many,TRBJ1-4,TRBD1,TRBV7-9,TGTGCCAGCAGTCCGGGACAGGGGAATGAAAAACTGTTTTTT,CASSPGQGNEKLFF
many,TRBJ2-1,.,TRBV7-9,TGTGCCAGCAGCCCCCCCGAAGGTCGATACAATGAGCAGTTCTTC,CASSPPEGRYNEQFF
many,TRBJ1-5,.,TRBV18,TGTGCCAGCTCACCTCAGTCCGATAGCAATCAGCCCCAGCATTTT,CASSPQSDSNQPQHF
many,TRBJ1-5,TRBD1,TRBV3-1,TGTGCCAGCAGCCCTGGGACAGAGGCCCAGCATTTT,CASSPGTEAQHF
.,TRBJ2-1,.,TRBV7-3,TGTGCCAGCACCCCACTGCTAGGGGTTTCCTACAATGAGCAGTTCTTC,CASTPLLGVSYNEQFF
many,TRBJ2-3,TRBD2,TRBV27,TGTGCCAGCAGTCCCCTCCGGGGGGGCGTCACAGATACGCAGTATTTT,CASSPLRGGVTDTQYF
many,TRBJ2-2,.,TRBV7-9,TGTGCCAGCAGCTCGACATTGAACACCGGGGAGCTGTTTTTT,CASSSTLNTGELFF
few,TRBJ2-5,TRBD2,TRBV28,TGTGCCATCAAACTAGCGGGGCAAGAGACCCAGTACTTC,CAIKLAGQETQYF
many,TRBJ2-7,TRBD2,TRBV11-2,TGTGCCACTACCCCCGGGACTAGCTACGAGCAGTACTTC,CATTPGTSYEQYF
few,TRBJ1-5,.,TRBV5-8,TGTGCCAGCAGCTTGGGCAGGTATTACAATCAGCCCCAGCATTTT,CASSLGRYYNQPQHF
many,TRBJ1-1,.,TRBV5-1,TGCGCCAGCAGCTTGGCCCTTAGACAAGCTGAAGCTTTCTTT,CASSLALRQAEAFF
many,TRBJ1-3,.,TRBV2,TGTGCCAGCAGTGAAGGGACAGTCTCTGGAAACACCATATATTTT,CASSEGTVSGNTIYF